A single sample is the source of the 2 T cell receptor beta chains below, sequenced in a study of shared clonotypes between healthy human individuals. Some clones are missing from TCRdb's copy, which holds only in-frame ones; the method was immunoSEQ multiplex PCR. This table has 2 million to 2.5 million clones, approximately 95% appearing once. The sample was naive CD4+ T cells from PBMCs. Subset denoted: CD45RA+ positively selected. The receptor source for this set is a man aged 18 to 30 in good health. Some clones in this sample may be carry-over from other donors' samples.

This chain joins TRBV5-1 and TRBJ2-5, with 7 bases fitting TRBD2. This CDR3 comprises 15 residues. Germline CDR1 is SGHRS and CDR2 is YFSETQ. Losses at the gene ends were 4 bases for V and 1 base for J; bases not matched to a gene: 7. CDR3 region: CASSESWGGQETQYF. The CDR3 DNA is TGCGCCAGCAGCGAATCATGGGGGGGCCAAGAGACCCAGTACTTC.

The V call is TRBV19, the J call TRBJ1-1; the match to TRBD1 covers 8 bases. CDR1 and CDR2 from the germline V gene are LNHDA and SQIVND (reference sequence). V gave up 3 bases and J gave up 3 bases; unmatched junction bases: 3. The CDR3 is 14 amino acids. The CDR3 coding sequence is TGTGCCAGTAGTATTGAGACAGGGGACACTGAAGCTTTCTTT. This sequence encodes CASSIETGDTEAFF.